A single sample is the source of the 7 T cell receptor beta chains below, sequenced in a study of blood T cell repertoires in COVID-19. Assay used: immunoSEQ multiplex PCR; TCRdb lists only in-frame clones, some missing. Of approximately 240,000 clones listed, 70% to 90% are singletons. The sequencing sample was made of peripheral blood. All receptors derive from a woman between 40 and 55 years old who had recovered from COVID-19.

This chain uses TRBV6-5 with TRBJ2-5; possible D gene TRBD2, 6 bases. The length of the CDR3 is 14 residues. In germline, CDR1 is MNHEY, CDR2 SVGAGI. V was trimmed by 5 bases and J by 7 bases, leaving 17 bases between them. CDR3 nucleotides: TGTGCCAGCAGTCATACTAGGGTGGGGGGGACCCAGTACTTC. This gives the protein CASSHTRVGGTQYF.

The V and J genes are TRBV2 and TRBJ2-1; 9 nucleotides agree with TRBD1. Trimming took 11 bases from V and 1 from J; bases not matched to a gene: 9. The CDR3 consists of 15 residues. From germline, CDR1 is SNHLY and CDR2 FYNNEI. Written as DNA, the CDR3 is TGTGCCGGGTTTACCGGGACAGGGTCCTACAATGAGCAGTTCTTC. This encodes CAGFTGTGSYNEQFF.

The V call is TRBV28, the J call TRBJ1-2, with 9 bases that match TRBD1. V dropped 5 bases and J dropped 6; count of bases not matched to a gene: 16. CDR1 and CDR2 (germline): MDHEN, SYDVKM. The CDR3 runs to 17 residues. CDR3 sequence reads: CASSPRGGTGRGHGYTF. CDR3 bases: TGTGCCAGCAGTCCACGGGGCGGGACAGGGAGGGGTCATGGCTACACCTTC.

This chain connects TRBV14 to TRBJ2-3, with D perhaps TRBD1 (5 bases). The V end lost 4 bases, the J end lost 6 bases, and 20 bases lay between the germline ends. The germline CDR1 and CDR2 sequences are SGHDN and FVKESK. CDR3 length: 16 residues. CDR3 DNA sequence: TGTGCCAGCAGCCTAAATTTCCAGGGTCGTAGGGATACGCAGTATTTT. Amino acids: CASSLNFQGRRDTQYF.

The chain employs TRBV6-2 or TRBV6-3 and TRBJ1-1; 11 nucleotides align to TRBD1. Germline CDR1 and CDR2: MNHEY and SVGEGT. CDR3 length: 13 amino acids. V was pared by 2 bases and J by 8 bases, with 1 base of the junction left unmatched. For the CDR3, the DNA is TGTGCCAGCAGTTACCGGGACAGGGGGGAAGCTTTCTTT. Protein sequence: CASSYRDRGEAFF.

The sample holds a few counts of this clone. CDR3 in amino acids: CASSPTGRAEKLFF. CDR3 nucleotides: TGTGCCAGCTCACCTACAGGGAGGGCTGAAAAACTGTTTTTT. This chain links TRBV18 with TRBJ1-4, with a weak D call TRBD1 (6 bases). Trimming took 3 bases from V and 7 from J, leaving 12 bases between them. In germline, CDR1 is KGHSH, CDR2 LQKENI. This CDR3 region has 14 residues.

The V call is TRBV18, the J call TRBJ2-6; no clear D. Trimming removed 3 bases from V and 2 bases from J, with 11 bases in between. The CDR3 is 16 residues long. The germline V gene has CDR1 KGHSH and CDR2 LQKENI. CDR3 nucleotide sequence: TGTGCCAGCTCACCGCTCGCGGCGCCTGGGGCCAACGTCCTGACTTTC. Its protein is CASSPLAAPGANVLTF.